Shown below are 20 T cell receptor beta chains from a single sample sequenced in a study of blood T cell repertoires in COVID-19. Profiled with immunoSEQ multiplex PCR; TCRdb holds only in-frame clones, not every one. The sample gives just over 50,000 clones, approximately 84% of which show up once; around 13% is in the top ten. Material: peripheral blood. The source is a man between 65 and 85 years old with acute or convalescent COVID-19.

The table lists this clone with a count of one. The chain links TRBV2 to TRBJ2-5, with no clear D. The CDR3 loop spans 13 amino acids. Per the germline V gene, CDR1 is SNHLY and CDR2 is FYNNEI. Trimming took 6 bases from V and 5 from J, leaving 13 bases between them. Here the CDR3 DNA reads TGTGCCAGCAGCGGCATCGACGGGGAGACCCAGTACTTC. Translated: CASSGIDGETQYF.

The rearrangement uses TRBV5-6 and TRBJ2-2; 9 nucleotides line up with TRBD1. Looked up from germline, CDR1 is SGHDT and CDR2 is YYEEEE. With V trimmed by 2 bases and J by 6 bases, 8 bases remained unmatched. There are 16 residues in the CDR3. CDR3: CASSLRQGGKAGELFF. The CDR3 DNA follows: TGTGCCAGCAGCTTAAGACAGGGGGGAAAGGCCGGGGAGCTGTTTTTT.

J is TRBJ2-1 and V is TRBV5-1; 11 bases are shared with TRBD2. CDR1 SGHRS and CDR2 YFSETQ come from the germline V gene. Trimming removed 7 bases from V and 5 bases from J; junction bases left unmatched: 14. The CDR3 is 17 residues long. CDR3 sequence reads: CASGRYVGLAANNEQFF. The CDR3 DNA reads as TGCGCCAGCGGGAGATATGTGGGACTAGCGGCAAACAATGAGCAGTTCTTC.

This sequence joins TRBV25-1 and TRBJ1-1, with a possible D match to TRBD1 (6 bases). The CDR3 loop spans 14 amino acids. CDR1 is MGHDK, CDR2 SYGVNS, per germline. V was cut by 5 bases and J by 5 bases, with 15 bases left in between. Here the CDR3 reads CASSTNLRGTEAFF. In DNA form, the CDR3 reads TGTGCCAGCAGTACTAATCTCAGGGGAACTGAAGCTTTCTTT.

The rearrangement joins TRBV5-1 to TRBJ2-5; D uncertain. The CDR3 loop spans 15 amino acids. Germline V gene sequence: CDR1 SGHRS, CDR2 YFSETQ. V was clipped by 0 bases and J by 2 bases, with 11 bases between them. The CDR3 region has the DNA TGCGCCAGCAGCTTGGAAGAGGAGTATCAAGAGACCCAGTACTTC. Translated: CASSLEEEYQETQYF. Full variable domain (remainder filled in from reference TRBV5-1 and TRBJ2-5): KAGVTQTPRYLIKTRGQQVTLSCSPISGHRSVSWYQQTPGQGLQFLFEYFSETQRNKGNFPGRFSGRQFSNSRSEMNVSTLELGDSALYLCASSLEEEYQETQYFGPGTRLLVL.

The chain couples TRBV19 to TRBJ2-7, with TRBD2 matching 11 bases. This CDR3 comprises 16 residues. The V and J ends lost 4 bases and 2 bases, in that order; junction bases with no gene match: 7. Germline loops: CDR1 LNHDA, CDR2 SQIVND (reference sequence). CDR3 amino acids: CASSTWGLADAYEQYF. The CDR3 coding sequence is TGTGCCAGTAGTACCTGGGGACTAGCGGATGCCTACGAGCAGTACTTC.

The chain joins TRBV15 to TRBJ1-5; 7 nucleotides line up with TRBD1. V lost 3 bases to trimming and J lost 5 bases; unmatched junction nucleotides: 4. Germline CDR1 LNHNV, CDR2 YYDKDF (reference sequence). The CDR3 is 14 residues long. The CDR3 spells CATSSTTGDQPQHF. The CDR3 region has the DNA TGTGCCACCAGCAGTACTACAGGGGATCAGCCCCAGCATTTT.

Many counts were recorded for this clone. DNA for the CDR3: TGTGCCAGCAGCTTATATACAGGGAATCTTCTAGAAGCTTTCTTT. Protein: CASSLYTGNLLEAFF. The chain couples TRBV5-8 to TRBJ1-1; maybe TRBD1 (6 bases). V lost 2 bases to trimming and J lost 8 bases, with 19 bases between them. The CDR3 is 15 amino acids. Germline CDR1 is SGHTS and CDR2 is YDEGEE. The whole variable domain, filled in from reference TRBV5-8 and TRBJ1-1, reads EAGVTQSPTHLIKTRGQQATLRCSPISGHTSVYWYQQALGLGLQFLLWYDEGEERNRGNFPPRFSGRQFPNYSSELNVNALELEDSALYLCASSLYTGNLLEAFFGQGTRLTVV.

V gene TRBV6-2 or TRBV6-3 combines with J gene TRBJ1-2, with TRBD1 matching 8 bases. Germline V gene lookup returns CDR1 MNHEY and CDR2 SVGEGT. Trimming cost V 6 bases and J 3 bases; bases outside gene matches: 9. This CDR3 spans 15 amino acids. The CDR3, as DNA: TGTGCCAGCAGCGCCAACAGGGGGAGCTACTATGGCTACACCTTC. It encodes CASSANRGSYYGYTF.

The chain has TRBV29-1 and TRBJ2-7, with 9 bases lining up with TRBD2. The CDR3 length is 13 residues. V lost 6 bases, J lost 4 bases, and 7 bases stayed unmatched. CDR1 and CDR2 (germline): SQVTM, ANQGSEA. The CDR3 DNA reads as TGCAGCGTCTTAGCGGGAGAGTCTTACGAGCAGTACTTC. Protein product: CSVLAGESYEQYF.

The CDR3: CASSQGPRGAEETQYF. DNA of the CDR3: TGCGCCAGCAGCCAAGGTCCACGGGGGGCGGAAGAGACCCAGTACTTC. V gene TRBV4-3 combines with J gene TRBJ2-5; D perhaps matches TRBD2 (7 bases). Germline loops: CDR1 LGHNA, CDR2 YSLEER. The ends were cut back, 1 base at V and 3 bases at J, with 15 bases in the middle. The CDR3 extends over 16 amino acids.

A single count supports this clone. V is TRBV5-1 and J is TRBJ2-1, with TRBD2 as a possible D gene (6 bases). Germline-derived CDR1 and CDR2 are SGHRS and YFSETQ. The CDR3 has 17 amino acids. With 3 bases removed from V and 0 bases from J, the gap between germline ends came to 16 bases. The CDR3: CASSSYASDYSYNEQFF. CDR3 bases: TGCGCCAGCAGCTCCTATGCTAGCGATTACTCCTACAATGAGCAGTTCTTC.

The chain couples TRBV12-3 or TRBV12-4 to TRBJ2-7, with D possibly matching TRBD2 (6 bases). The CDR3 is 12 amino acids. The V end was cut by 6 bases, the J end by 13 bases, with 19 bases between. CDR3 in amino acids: CASRSEAGPPYF. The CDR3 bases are TGTGCCAGCAGGTCTGAAGCGGGTCCTCCTTACTTC.

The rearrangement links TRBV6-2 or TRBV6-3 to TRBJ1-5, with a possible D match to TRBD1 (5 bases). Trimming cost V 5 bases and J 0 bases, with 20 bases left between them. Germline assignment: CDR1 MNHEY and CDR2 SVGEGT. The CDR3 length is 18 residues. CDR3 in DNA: TGTGCCAGCAGTCCAACCCAACGCCGGGGGTATAGCAATCAGCCCCAGCATTTT. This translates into CASSPTQRRGYSNQPQHF.

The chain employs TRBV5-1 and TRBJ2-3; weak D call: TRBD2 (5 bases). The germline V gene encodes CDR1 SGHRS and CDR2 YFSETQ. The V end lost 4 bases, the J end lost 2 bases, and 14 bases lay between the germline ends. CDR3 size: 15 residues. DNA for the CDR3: TGCGCCAGCAGCCTCACCGGACTTACCACAGATACGCAGTATTTT. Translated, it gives CASSLTGLTTDTQYF.

The CDR3 nucleotides read TGTGCCAGCAGTGCTTCGGGTGAAAAACTGTTTTTT. It encodes CASSASGEKLFF. The chain joins TRBV2 to TRBJ1-4; unclear D gene. Per the germline V gene, CDR1 is SNHLY and CDR2 is FYNNEI. The germline V and J ends were trimmed by 4 bases and 7 bases, with 7 bases remaining between them. There are 12 residues in the CDR3.

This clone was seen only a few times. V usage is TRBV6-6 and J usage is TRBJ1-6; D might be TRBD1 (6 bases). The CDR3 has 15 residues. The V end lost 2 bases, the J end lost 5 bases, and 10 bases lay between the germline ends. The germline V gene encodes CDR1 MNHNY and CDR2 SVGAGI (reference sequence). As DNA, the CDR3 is TGTGCCAGCAGTTACGGGTCAGGGGATAATTCACCCCTCCACTTT. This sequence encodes CASSYGSGDNSPLHF.

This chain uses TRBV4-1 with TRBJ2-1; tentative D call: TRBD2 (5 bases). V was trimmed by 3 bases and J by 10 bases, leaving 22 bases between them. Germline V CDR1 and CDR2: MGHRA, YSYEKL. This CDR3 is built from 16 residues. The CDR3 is CASSQSTDGTSGEQFF. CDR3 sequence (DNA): TGCGCCAGCAGCCAGTCCACCGACGGAACTAGTGGCGAGCAGTTCTTC.

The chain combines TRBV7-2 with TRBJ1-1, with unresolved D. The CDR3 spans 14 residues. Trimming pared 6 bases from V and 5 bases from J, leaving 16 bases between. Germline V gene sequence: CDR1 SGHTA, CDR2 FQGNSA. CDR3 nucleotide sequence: TGTGCCAGCAGAACCCCGGGATACGGGACTGAAGCTTTCTTT. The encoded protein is CASRTPGYGTEAFF.

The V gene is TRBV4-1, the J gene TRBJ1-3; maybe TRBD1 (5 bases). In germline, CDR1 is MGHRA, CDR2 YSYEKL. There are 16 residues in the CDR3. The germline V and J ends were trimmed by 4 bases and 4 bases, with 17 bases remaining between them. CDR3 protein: CASSLDSGAAGNTIYF. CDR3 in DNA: TGCGCCAGCAGCCTAGACAGCGGGGCCGCCGGAAACACCATATATTTT.